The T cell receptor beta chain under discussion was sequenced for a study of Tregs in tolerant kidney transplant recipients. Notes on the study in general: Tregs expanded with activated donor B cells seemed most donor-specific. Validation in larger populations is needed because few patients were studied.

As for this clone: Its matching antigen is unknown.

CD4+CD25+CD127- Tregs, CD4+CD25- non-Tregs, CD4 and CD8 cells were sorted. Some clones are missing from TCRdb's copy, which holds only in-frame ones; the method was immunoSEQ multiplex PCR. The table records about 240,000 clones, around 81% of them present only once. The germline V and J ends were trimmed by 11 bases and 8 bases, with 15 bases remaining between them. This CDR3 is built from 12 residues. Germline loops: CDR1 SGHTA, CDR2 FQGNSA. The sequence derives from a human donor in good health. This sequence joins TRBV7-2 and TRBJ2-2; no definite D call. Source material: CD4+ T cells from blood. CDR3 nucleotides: TGTGCCGAATGGTGGGATTTTGGGGAGCTGTTTTTT. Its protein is CAEWWDFGELFF.